This TCR beta chain was recorded in a study of blood T cell repertoires in COVID-19. CDR3 size: 14 residues. Germline V gene lookup returns CDR1 ENHRY and CDR2 SYGVKD. V shed 9 bases, J shed 5 bases, and the junction held 13 bases outside the gene matches. This clone was counted a single time. Methods used by the authors: Estimation of nucleated cell counts was performed using reference gene primer amplification. The protocol was immunoSEQ multiplex PCR, while the TCRdb copy is restricted to in-frame clones and leaves out a portion. V, J and clone size are taken as reported in that table, and D and trimming were inferred from the DNA itself. The table records around 310,000 clones, approximately 91% of them present only once.

This chain connects TRBV10-3 to TRBJ2-7; TRBD1 agrees at 7 bases. The receptor's source is a woman in her forties who had recovered from COVID-19. Sequencing was performed on PBMCs or T cells enriched from blood (not recorded which). Here the CDR3 reads CAILPGTEVDEQYF. In DNA form, the CDR3 reads TGTGCCATTTTACCCGGGACAGAAGTGGACGAGCAGTACTTC.